These T cell receptor beta chains were read from a single sample in a study of blood T cell repertoires in COVID-19. TCRdb's table, derived via immunoSEQ multiplex PCR, lists solely in-frame clones and lacks some. The sample includes about 220,000 clones, 82% seen only once; the top ten take around 3.5%. The specimen was peripheral blood. These receptors originate from a woman over 75 with acute or convalescent COVID-19. The CDR3 runs from the conserved cysteine through the conserved F or W. D genes are given only for firm matches. The size field is filled for only some rows; it gives once, few, many or a size class.

CDR3 DNA: TGTGCCTGGAGGGTCGCTGGGGAGTCTGGAAACACCATATATTTT
CDR3 protein: CAWRVAGESGNTIYF
V gene: TRBV30
clone size: NA
J gene: TRBJ1-3
D gene: NA

CDR3 DNA: TGTGCCAGCTCGCGACAGGGGAACGAAAAACTGTTTTTT
CDR3 protein: CASSRQGNEKLFF
V gene: TRBV18
clone size: NA
J gene: TRBJ1-4
D gene: TRBD1

CDR3 DNA: TGTGCCAGCAGAAACCCAGTGGACTATGGCTACACCTTC
CDR3 protein: CASRNPVDYGYTF
V gene: TRBV6-5
clone size: NA
J gene: TRBJ1-2
D gene: NA

CDR3 DNA: TGTGCCAGCAGCTTGGACAGGGGGCCGTCCTACGAGCAGTACTTC
CDR3 protein: CASSLDRGPSYEQYF
V gene: TRBV7-6
clone size: many
J gene: TRBJ2-7
D gene: TRBD1

CDR3 DNA: TGTGCCAGCAGTTACTTGATAGCGGGGGCCCCTTGGGAGCAGTACTTC
CDR3 protein: CASSYLIAGAPWEQYF
V gene: TRBV6-5
clone size: NA
J gene: TRBJ2-7
D gene: TRBD2

CDR3 DNA: TGTGCCAGCAGCCTGTCCGGTGAGGGGACAGGGGGAGAAAAACTGTTTTTT
CDR3 protein: CASSLSGEGTGGEKLFF
V gene: TRBV3-1/TRBV3-2
clone size: NA
J gene: TRBJ1-4
D gene: TRBD1

CDR3 DNA: TGTGCCAGCAGTACTCCTCTCAAACACGAGCAGTACTTC
CDR3 protein: CASSTPLKHEQYF
V gene: TRBV6-5
clone size: NA
J gene: TRBJ2-7
D gene: NA

CDR3 DNA: TGTGCCAGCAGCCCAGGGGGAATGAACACTGAAGCTTTCTTT
CDR3 protein: CASSPGGMNTEAFF
V gene: TRBV7-9
clone size: NA
J gene: TRBJ1-1
D gene: TRBD1

CDR3 DNA: TGTGCTAGTGGGGAAGATTCGGGACACCGTAATTCACCCCTCCACTTT
CDR3 protein: CASGEDSGHRNSPLHF
V gene: TRBV12-5
clone size: many
J gene: TRBJ1-6
D gene: NA

CDR3 DNA: TGTGCCAGCAGCGTTGGGGGACAGGGGGCTCGGGTCTATGGCTACACCTTC
CDR3 protein: CASSVGGQGARVYGYTF
V gene: TRBV9
clone size: NA
J gene: TRBJ1-2
D gene: TRBD1

CDR3 DNA: TGTGCCACCAGTGAGAGGGGCAGGGGGCGTGGGGAGACCCAGTACTTC
CDR3 protein: CATSERGRGRGETQYF
V gene: TRBV24-1
clone size: few
J gene: TRBJ2-5
D gene: TRBD1

CDR3 DNA: TGTGCCAGCAGTCGGACAGGGTCGACGGAAAAACTGTTTTTT
CDR3 protein: CASSRTGSTEKLFF
V gene: TRBV6-5
clone size: NA
J gene: TRBJ1-4
D gene: TRBD1

CDR3 DNA: TGTGCCAGCAGCCAAGATGGACAGTCAATTCAGCCCCAGCATTTT
CDR3 protein: CASSQDGQSIQPQHF
V gene: TRBV4-2
clone size: once
J gene: TRBJ1-5
D gene: NA

CDR3 DNA: TGTGCCAGCCAACGAAGGACAGTTAACACCGGGGAGCTGTTTTTT
CDR3 protein: CASQRRTVNTGELFF
V gene: TRBV6-5
clone size: few
J gene: TRBJ2-2
D gene: NA

CDR3 DNA: TGTGCCAGCAGCGTCGCTGGACAGGAAAATTCACCCCTCCACTTT
CDR3 protein: CASSVAGQENSPLHF
V gene: TRBV9
clone size: NA
J gene: TRBJ1-6
D gene: TRBD1

CDR3 DNA: TGTGCCAGCAGCCAAGACGACAGCTATGGCTACACCTTC
CDR3 protein: CASSQDDSYGYTF
V gene: TRBV4-2
clone size: NA
J gene: TRBJ1-2
D gene: NA

CDR3 DNA: TGTGCCAGCAGCCAAGTAGTGAACATTCAGTACTTC
CDR3 protein: CASSQVVNIQYF
V gene: TRBV3-1/TRBV3-2
clone size: NA
J gene: TRBJ2-4
D gene: NA

CDR3 DNA: TGTGCCTGGACACGGCTAGTGAACACTGAAGCTTTCTTT
CDR3 protein: CAWTRLVNTEAFF
V gene: TRBV30
clone size: NA
J gene: TRBJ1-1
D gene: NA

CDR3 DNA: TGTGCCAGCTCACCAGGGACAGAAAATTCACCCCTCCACTTT
CDR3 protein: CASSPGTENSPLHF
V gene: TRBV18
clone size: NA
J gene: TRBJ1-6
D gene: TRBD1

CDR3 DNA: TGTGCCACCAGCAGAGGGGGGCGGACGGGTGAGCAGTTCTTC
CDR3 protein: CATSRGGRTGEQFF
V gene: TRBV15
clone size: once
J gene: TRBJ2-1
D gene: NA

CDR3 DNA: TGTGCCACCAGTGATTTGGGTTGGACAGGGGGCTTTTCGGGTGGCTACACCTTC
CDR3 protein: CATSDLGWTGGFSGGYTF
V gene: TRBV24-1
clone size: NA
J gene: TRBJ1-2
D gene: TRBD1

CDR3 DNA: TGTGCCAGCAGTGGGGGATACGACAGGGGGCTTACTGAAGCTTTCTTT
CDR3 protein: CASSGGYDRGLTEAFF
V gene: TRBV6-1
clone size: NA
J gene: TRBJ1-1
D gene: TRBD1

CDR3 DNA: TGTGCCAGCAGCCCTAGTTCCCAGAGCTCCTACGAGCAGTACTTC
CDR3 protein: CASSPSSQSSYEQYF
V gene: TRBV27
clone size: NA
J gene: TRBJ2-7
D gene: NA

CDR3 DNA: TGTGCCAGCAGCAATCCACAGAACACTGAAGCTTTCTTT
CDR3 protein: CASSNPQNTEAFF
V gene: TRBV9
clone size: NA
J gene: TRBJ1-1
D gene: NA

CDR3 DNA: TGTGCCTGGAGACAACAGGGAAGGAGCACTGAAGCTTTCTTT
CDR3 protein: CAWRQQGRSTEAFF
V gene: TRBV30
clone size: NA
J gene: TRBJ1-1
D gene: NA

CDR3 DNA: TGCAGTGCTAGTAGGCTCCCGGAGGGATATACTGAAGCTTTCTTT
CDR3 protein: CSASRLPEGYTEAFF
V gene: TRBV20-1
clone size: NA
J gene: TRBJ1-1
D gene: NA

CDR3 DNA: TGTGCCACCAGCAGAGCGGGGTCCTACAATGAGCAGTTCTTC
CDR3 protein: CATSRAGSYNEQFF
V gene: TRBV15
clone size: once
J gene: TRBJ2-1
D gene: NA

CDR3 DNA: TGTGCCAGCAGCCCACCACGGGAGTACACTGAAGCTTTCTTT
CDR3 protein: CASSPPREYTEAFF
V gene: TRBV11-2
clone size: NA
J gene: TRBJ1-1
D gene: NA

CDR3 DNA: TGTGCCAGCTCATCTCGGGACAATGAGCAGTTCTTC
CDR3 protein: CASSSRDNEQFF
V gene: TRBV18
clone size: NA
J gene: TRBJ2-1
D gene: NA

CDR3 DNA: TGCGCCAGCAGCTTGGGTGTAGCGGGGAGGACAGATACGCAGTATTTT
CDR3 protein: CASSLGVAGRTDTQYF
V gene: TRBV5-1
clone size: once
J gene: TRBJ2-3
D gene: TRBD2